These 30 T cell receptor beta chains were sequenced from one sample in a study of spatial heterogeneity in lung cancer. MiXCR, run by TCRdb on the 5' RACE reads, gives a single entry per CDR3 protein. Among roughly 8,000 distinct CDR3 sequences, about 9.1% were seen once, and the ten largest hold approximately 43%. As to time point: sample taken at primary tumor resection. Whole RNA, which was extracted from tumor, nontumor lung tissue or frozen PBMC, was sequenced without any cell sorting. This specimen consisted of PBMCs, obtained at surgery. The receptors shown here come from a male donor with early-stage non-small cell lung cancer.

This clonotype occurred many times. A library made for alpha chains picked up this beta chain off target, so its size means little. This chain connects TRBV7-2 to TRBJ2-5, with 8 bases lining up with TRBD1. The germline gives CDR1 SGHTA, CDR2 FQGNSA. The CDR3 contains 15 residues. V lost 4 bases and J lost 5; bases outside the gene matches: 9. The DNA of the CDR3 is TGTGCCAGCAGCTCAATCCAGGGGGCTGGGGAGACCCAGTACTTC. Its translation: CASSSIQGAGETQYF. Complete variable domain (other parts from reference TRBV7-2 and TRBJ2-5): GAGVSQSPSNKVTEKGKDVELRCDPISGHTALYWYRQSLGQGLEFLIYFQGNSAPDKSGLPSDRFSAERTGGSVSTLTIQRTQQEDSAVYLCASSSIQGAGETQYFGPGTRLLVL.

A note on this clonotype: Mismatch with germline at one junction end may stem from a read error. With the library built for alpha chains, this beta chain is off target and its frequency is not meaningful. The DNA of the CDR3 is TGTCTAGCGGGAGAAAGCTACAATGAGCAGTTCTTC. Protein product: CLAGESYNEQFF. V and J are TRBV29-1 and TRBJ2-1, with TRBD2 matching over 10 bases. Germline assignment: CDR1 SQVTM and CDR2 ANQGSEA. CDR3 length: 12 residues.

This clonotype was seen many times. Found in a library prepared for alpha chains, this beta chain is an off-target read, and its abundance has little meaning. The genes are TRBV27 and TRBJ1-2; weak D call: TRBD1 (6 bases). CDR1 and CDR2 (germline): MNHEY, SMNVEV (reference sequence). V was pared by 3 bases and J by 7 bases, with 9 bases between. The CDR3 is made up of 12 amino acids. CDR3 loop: CASSFRGLGYTF. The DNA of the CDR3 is TGTGCCAGCAGTTTCCGGGGGCTTGGCTACACCTTC.

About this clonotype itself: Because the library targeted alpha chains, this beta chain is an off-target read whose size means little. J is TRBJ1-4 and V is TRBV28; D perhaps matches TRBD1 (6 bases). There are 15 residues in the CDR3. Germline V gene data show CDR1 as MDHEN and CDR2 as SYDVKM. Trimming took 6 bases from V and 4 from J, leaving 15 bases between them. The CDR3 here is CASRTPQGGNEKLFF. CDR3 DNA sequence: TGTGCCAGCAGAACCCCACAGGGTGGTAATGAAAAACTGTTTTTT. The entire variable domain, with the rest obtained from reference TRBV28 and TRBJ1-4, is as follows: DVKVTQSSRYLVKRTGEKVFLECVQDMDHENMFWYRQDPGLGLRLIYFSYDVKMKEKGDIPEGYSVSREKKERFSLILESASTNQTSMYLCASRTPQGGNEKLFFGSGTQLSVL.

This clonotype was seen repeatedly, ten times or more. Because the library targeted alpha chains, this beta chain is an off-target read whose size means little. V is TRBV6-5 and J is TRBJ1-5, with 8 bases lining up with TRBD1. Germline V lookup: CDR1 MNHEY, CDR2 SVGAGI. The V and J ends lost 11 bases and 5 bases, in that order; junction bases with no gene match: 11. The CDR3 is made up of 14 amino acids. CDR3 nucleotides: TGTGCCTCCGCAATGGACAGGGATTATCAGCCCCAGCATTTT. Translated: CASAMDRDYQPQHF.

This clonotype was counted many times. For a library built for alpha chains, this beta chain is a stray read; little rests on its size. DNA for the CDR3: TGTGCCAGTAGTCGGACAGGGTACGCCGGGGAGCTGTTTTTT. Translated, it gives CASSRTGYAGELFF. The chain couples TRBV19 to TRBJ2-2; 8 bases are shared with TRBD1. There are 14 residues in the CDR3. Germline lookup yields CDR1 LNHDA and CDR2 SQIVND (reference sequence). The V segment lost 5 bases and the J segment 6 bases; nucleotides outside the gene matches: 5.

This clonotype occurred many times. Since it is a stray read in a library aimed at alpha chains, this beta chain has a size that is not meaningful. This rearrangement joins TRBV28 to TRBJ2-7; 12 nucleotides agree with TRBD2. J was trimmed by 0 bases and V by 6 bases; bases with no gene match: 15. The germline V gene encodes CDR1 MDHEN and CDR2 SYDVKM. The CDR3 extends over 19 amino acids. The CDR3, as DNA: TGTGCCAGCAGCGCAACCCGACTAGCGGGAGTGGGGACCTCCTACGAGCAGTACTTC. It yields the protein CASSATRLAGVGTSYEQYF.

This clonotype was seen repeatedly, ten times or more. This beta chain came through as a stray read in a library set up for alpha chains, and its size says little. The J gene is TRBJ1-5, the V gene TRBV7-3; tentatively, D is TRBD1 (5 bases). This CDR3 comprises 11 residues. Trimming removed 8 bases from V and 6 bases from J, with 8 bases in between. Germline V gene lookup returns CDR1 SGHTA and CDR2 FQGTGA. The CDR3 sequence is CASGAGQPQHF. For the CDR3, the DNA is TGTGCCAGCGGGGCAGGTCAGCCCCAGCATTTT.

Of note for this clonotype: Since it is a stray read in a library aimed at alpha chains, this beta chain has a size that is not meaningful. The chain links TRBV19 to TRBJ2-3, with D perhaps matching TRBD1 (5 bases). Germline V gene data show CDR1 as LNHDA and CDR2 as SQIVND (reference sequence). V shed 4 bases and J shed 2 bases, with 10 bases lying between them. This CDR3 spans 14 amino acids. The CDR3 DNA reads TGTGCCAGTAGTAAGTCAGGGATCACAGATACGCAGTATTTT. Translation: CASSKSGITDTQYF. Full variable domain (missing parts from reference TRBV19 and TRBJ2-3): DGGITQSPKYLFRKEGQNVTLSCEQNLNHDAMYWYRQDPGQGLRLIYYSQIVNDFQKGDIAEGYSVSREKKESFPLTVTSAQKNPTAFYLCASSKSGITDTQYFGPGTRLTVL.

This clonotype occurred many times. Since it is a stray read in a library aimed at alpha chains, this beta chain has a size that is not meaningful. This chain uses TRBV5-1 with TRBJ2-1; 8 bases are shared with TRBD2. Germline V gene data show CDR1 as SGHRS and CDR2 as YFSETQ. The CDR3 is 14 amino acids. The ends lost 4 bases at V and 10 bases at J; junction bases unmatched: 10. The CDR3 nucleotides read TGCGCCAGCAGCCCGGGACTAGATTTTAGCGAGCAGTTCTTC. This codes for CASSPGLDFSEQFF.

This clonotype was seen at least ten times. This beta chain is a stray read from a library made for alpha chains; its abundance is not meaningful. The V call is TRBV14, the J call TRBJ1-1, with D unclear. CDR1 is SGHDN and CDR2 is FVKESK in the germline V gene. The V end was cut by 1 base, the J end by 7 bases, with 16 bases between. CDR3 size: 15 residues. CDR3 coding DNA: TGTGCCAGCAGCCAAGCCGCCCACGGGTATGGTGAAGCTTTCTTT. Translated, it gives CASSQAAHGYGEAFF.

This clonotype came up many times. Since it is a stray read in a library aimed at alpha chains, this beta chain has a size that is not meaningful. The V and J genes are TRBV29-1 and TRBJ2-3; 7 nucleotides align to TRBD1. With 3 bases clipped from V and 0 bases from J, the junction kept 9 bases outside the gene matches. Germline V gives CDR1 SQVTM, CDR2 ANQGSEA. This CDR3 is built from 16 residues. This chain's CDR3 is CSVDRQGKGSTDTQYF. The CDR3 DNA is TGCAGCGTTGATAGACAGGGAAAGGGTAGCACAGATACGCAGTATTTT.

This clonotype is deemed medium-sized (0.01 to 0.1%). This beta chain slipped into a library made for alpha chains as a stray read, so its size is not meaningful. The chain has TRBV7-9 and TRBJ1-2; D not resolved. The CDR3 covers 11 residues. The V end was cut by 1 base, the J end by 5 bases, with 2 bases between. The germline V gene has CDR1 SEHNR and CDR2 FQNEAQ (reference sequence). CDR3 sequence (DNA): TGTGCCAGCAGCTTAGAGTATGGCTACACCTTC. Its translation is CASSLEYGYTF.

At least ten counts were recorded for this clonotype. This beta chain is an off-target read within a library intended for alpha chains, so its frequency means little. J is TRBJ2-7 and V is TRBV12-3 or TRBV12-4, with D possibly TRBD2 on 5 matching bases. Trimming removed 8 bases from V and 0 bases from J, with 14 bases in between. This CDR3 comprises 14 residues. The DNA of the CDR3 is TGTGCCAGCCTTCCGGCGGGCGGCTCCTACGAGCAGTACTTC. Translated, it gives CASLPAGGSYEQYF.

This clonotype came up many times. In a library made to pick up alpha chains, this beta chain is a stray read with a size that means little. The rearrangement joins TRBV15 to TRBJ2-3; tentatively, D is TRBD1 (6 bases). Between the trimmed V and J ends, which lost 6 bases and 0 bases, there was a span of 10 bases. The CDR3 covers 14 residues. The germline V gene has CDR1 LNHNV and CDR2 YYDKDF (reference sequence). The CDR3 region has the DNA TGTGCCACCAGAACCACAGGGAGCACAGATACGCAGTATTTT. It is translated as CATRTTGSTDTQYF.

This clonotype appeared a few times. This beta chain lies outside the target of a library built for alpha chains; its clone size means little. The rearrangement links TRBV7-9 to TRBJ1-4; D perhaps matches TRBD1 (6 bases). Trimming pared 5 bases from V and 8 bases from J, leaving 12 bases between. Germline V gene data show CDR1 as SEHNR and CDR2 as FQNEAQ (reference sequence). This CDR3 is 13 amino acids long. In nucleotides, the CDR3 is TGTGCCAGCAGCATACAGGGTTGGGAAAAACTGTTTTTT. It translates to CASSIQGWEKLFF. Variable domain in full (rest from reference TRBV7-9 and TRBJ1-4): DTGVSQNPRHKITKRGQNVTFRCDPISEHNRLYWYRQTLGQGPEFLTYFQNEAQLEKSRLLSDRFSAERPKGSFSTLEIQRTEQGDSAMYLCASSIQGWEKLFFGSGTQLSVL.

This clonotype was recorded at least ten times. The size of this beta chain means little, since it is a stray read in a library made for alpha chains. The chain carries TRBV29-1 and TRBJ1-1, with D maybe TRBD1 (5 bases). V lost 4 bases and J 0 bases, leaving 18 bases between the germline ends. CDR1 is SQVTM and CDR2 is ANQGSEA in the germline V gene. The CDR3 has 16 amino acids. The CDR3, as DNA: TGCAGCGTTGCCTGGGGTGGGGCCCTCATGAACACTGAAGCTTTCTTT. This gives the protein CSVAWGGALMNTEAFF. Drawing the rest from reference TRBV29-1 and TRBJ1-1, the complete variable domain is SAVISQKPSRDICQRGTSLTIQCQVDSQVTMMFWYRQQPGQSLTLIATANQGSEATYESGFVIDKFPISRPNLTFSTLTVSNMSPEDSSIYLCSVAWGGALMNTEAFFGQGTRLTVV.

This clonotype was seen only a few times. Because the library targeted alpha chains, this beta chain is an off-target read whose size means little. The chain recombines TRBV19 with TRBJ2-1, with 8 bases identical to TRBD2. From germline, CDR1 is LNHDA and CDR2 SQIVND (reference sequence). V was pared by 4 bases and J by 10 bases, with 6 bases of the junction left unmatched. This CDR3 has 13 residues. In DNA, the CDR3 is TGTGCCAGTAGTAGTCGAGCGGGAGTCGAGCAGTTCTTC. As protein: CASSSRAGVEQFF.

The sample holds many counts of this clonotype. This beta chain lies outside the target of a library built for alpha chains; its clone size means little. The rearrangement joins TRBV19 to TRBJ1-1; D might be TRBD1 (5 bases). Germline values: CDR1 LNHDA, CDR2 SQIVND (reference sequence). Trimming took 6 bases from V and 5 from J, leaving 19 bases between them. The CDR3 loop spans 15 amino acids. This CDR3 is CASRDLGGGRTEAFF. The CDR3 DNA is TGTGCCAGTAGGGATCTTGGGGGAGGGAGAACTGAAGCTTTCTTT.

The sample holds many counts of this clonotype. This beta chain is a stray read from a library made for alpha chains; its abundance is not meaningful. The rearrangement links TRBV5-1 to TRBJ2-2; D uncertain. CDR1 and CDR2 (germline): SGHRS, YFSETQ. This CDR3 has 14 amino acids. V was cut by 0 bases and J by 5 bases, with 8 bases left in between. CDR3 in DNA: TGCGCCAGCAGCTTGGGACAACAGACCGGGGAGCTGTTTTTT. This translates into CASSLGQQTGELFF.

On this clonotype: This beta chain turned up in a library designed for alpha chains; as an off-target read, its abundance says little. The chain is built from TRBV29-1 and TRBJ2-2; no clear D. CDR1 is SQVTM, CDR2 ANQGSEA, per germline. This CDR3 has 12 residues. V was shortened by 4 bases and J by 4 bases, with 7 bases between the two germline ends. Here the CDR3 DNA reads TGCAGCGTTGGACACACCACCGGGGAGCTGTTTTTT. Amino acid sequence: CSVGHTTGELFF.

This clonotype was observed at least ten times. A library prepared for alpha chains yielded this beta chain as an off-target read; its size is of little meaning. The CDR3 nucleotides read TGTGCCAGCAGCCAAGATAGGGGAGGGTACTATGGCTACACCTTC. It yields the protein CASSQDRGGYYGYTF. The rearrangement joins TRBV4-2 to TRBJ1-2, with D perhaps matching TRBD1 (5 bases). The ends were cut back, 0 bases at V and 3 bases at J, with 11 bases in the middle. There are 15 residues in the CDR3. From germline, CDR1 is LGHNA and CDR2 YNFKEQ.

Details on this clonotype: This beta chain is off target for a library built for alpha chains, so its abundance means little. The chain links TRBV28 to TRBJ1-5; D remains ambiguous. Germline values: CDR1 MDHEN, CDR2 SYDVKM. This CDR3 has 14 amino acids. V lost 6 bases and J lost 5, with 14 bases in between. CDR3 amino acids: CASRSPSMDQPQHF. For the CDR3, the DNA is TGTGCCAGCAGATCCCCCAGTATGGATCAGCCCCAGCATTTT.

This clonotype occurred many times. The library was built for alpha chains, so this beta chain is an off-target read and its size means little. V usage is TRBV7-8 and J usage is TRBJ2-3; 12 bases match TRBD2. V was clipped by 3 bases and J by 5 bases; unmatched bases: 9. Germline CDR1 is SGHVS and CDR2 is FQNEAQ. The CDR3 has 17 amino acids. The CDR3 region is CASSLGLAGGWGDTQYF. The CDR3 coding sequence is TGTGCCAGCAGCTTGGGGCTAGCGGGAGGGTGGGGAGATACGCAGTATTTT.

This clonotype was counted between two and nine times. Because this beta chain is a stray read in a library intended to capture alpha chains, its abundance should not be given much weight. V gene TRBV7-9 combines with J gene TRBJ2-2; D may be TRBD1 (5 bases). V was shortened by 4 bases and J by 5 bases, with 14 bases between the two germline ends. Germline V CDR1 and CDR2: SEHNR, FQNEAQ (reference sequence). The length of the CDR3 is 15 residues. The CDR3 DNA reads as TGTGCCAGCAGCTCAGACTCCCAGGGTACCGGGGAGCTGTTTTTT. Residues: CASSSDSQGTGELFF.

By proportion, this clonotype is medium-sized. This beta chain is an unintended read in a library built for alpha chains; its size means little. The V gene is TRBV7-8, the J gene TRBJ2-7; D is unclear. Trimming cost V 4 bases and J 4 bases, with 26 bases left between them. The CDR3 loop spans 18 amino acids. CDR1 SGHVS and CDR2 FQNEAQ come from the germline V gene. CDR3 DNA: TGTGCCAGCAGCTCAGAAAGGAGATTAATGTCCCCTTATTACGAGCAGTACTTC. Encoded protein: CASSSERRLMSPYYEQYF.

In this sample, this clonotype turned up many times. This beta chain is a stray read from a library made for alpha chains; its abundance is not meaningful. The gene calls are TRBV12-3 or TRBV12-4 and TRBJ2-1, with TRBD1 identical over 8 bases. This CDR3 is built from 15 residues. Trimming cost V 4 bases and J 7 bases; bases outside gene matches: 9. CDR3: CASSSGTGFENEQFF. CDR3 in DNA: TGTGCCAGCAGTTCCGGGACAGGCTTTGAGAATGAGCAGTTCTTC.

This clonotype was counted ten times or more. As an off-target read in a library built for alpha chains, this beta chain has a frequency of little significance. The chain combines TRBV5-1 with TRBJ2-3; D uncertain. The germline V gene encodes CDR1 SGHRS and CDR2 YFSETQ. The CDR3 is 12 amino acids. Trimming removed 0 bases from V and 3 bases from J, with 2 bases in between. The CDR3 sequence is CASSLETDTQYF. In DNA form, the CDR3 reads TGCGCCAGCAGCTTGGAGACAGATACGCAGTATTTT.

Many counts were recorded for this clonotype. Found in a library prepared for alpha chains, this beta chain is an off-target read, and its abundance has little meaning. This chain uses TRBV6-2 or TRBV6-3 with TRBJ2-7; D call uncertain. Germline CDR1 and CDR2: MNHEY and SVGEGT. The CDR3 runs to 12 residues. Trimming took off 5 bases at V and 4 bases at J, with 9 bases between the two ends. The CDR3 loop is CASSPQSYEQYF. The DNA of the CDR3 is TGTGCCAGCAGTCCTCAGAGTTACGAGCAGTACTTC.

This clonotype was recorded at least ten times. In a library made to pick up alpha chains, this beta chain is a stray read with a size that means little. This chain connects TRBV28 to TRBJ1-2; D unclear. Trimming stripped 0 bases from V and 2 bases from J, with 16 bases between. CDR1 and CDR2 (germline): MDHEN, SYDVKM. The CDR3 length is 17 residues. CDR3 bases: TGTGCCAGCAGTTTATGGTCCGGACTCAAAGGGAACTATGGCTACACCTTC. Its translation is CASSLWSGLKGNYGYTF.